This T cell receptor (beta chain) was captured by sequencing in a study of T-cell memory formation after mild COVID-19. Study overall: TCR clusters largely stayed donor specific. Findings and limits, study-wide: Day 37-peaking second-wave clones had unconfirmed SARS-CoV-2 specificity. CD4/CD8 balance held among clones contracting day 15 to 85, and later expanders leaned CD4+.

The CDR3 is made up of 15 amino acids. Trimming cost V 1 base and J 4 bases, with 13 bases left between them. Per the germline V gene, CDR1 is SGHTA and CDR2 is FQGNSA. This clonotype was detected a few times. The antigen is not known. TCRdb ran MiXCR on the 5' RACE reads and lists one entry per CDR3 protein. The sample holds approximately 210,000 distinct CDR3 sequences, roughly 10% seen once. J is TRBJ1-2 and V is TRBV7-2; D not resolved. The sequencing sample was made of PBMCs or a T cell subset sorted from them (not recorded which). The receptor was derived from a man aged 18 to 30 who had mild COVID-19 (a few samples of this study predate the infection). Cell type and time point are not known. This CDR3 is CASSLGPDASYGYTF. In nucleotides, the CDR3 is TGTGCCAGCAGCTTAGGGCCGGACGCGAGCTATGGCTACACCTTC.